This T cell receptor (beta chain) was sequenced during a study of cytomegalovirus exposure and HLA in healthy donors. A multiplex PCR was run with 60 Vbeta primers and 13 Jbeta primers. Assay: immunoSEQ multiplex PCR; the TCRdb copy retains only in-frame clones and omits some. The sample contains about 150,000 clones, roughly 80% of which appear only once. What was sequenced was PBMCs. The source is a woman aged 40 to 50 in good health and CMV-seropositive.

As DNA, the CDR3 is TGTGCCAGCACCGCGGTAGCATTTAGTTCACCCCTCCACTTT. This sequence encodes CASTAVAFSSPLHF. This chain joins TRBV28 and TRBJ1-6; no reliable D call. The CDR3 contains 14 residues. Germline CDR1 reads MDHEN; CDR2 reads SYDVKM. Trimming pared 7 bases from V and 9 bases from J, leaving 16 bases between.